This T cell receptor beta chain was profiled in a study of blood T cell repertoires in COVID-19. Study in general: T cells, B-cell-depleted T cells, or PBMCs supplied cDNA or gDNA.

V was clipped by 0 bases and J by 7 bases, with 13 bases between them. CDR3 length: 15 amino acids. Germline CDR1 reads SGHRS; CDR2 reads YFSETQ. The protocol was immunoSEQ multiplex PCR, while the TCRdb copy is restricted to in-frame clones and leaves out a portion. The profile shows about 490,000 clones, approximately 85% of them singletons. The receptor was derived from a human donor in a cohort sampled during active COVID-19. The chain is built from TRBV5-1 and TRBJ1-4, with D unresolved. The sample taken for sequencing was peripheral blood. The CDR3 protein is CASSLARGKGEKLFF. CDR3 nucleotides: TGCGCCAGCAGCTTGGCACGGGGTAAAGGTGAAAAACTGTTTTTT.